This T cell receptor (beta chain) was retrieved from a study of spatial heterogeneity in lung cancer. Overall study context: The study consistently detected more beta-chain than alpha-chain sequences. Findings and limits, study-wide: Ubiquitous expanded tumor TCRs showed up in blood more at resection than follow-up.

Time point in this sample: sample taken at primary tumor resection. TCRs were sequenced from unsorted whole RNA of tumor, nontumor lung or PBMC. There are many counts of this clonotype. What it binds is not known. Germline lookup yields CDR1 SNHLY and CDR2 FYNNEI. V was pared by 6 bases and J by 3 bases, with 13 bases of the junction left unmatched. The CDR3 is 16 residues long. Each TCR cDNA molecule bore a unique molecular identifier. TCRdb itself ran the 5' RACE reads through MiXCR, one entry per CDR3 protein. In the table there are tens of thousands of distinct CDR3 sequences, roughly 6.5% of which are singletons.

This chain uses TRBV2 with TRBJ2-5; the match to TRBD2 covers 7 bases. This sequence originates from a female donor with early-stage non-small cell lung cancer. Sequences were derived from PBMCs, sampled at surgery. For the CDR3, the DNA is TGTGCCAGCAGAGCAAGCGGGGCGGACGGGGAAGAGACCCAGTACTTC. It yields the protein CASRASGADGEETQYF.